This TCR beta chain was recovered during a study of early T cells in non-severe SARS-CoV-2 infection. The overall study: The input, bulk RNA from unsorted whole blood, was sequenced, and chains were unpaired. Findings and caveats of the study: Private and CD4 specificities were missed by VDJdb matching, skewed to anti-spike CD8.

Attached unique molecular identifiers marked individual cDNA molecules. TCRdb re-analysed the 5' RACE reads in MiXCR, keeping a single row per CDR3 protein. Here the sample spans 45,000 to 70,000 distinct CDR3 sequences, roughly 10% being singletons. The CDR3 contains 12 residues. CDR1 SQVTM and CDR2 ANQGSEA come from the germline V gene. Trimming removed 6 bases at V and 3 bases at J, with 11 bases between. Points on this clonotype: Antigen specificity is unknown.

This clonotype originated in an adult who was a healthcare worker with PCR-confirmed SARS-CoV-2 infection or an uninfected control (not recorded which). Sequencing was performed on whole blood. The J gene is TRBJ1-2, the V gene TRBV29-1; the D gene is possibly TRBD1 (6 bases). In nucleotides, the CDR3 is TGCAGCGTCTCGGAGGGGGACTATGGCTACACCTTC. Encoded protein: CSVSEGDYGYTF.